These 9 T cell receptor beta chains were sequenced from one sample in a study of Graves' ophthalmopathy and Graves' hyperthyroidism. As the template, RNA transcripts were used to amplify TCR beta CDR3 regions. HTBI primers were used in a first-round RT-PCR, which preceded a second-round multiplex PCR. TCRdb independently ran MiXCR on the multiplex PCR reads; one entry per CDR3 protein. The data show roughly 380,000 distinct CDR3 sequences, with 15% seen just once and about 7.3% held by the top ten. Sequenced sample: peripheral blood. The receptors stem from a young woman with stable Graves' hyperthyroidism.

This clonotype was observed many times. The chain links TRBV19 to TRBJ2-7; D might be TRBD1 (6 bases). With 5 bases removed from V and 0 bases from J, the gap between germline ends came to 11 bases. The germline V gene encodes CDR1 LNHDA and CDR2 SQIVND (reference sequence). There are 14 residues in the CDR3. The CDR3 protein is CASSSRTVSYEQYF. For the CDR3, the DNA is TGTGCCAGTAGTTCCCGGACAGTCTCCTACGAGCAGTACTTC.

Turning to this clonotype: A clone one base away is much larger, so this may be a read error. The V and J genes are TRBV12-3 or TRBV12-4 and TRBJ2-3, with a possible D match to TRBD1 (5 bases). The length of the CDR3 is 14 residues. CDR3 sequence reads: CVSSPTAQGGTQYF. The CDR3 coding sequence is TGTGTCAGCAGCCCAACCGCCCAGGGTGGGACGCAGTATTTT.

V is TRBV6-1 and J is TRBJ2-3; 11 bases match TRBD2. This CDR3 is 14 amino acids long. V trimming: 3 bases; J trimming: 8 bases; junction bases outside the gene matches: 4. Per the germline V gene, CDR1 is MNHNS and CDR2 is SASEGT. This CDR3 reads CASSEGTSGGTQYF. DNA for the CDR3: TGTGCCAGCAGTGAGGGGACTAGCGGTGGTACGCAGTATTTT.

In this sample, this clonotype turned up many times. The V and J genes are TRBV6-5 and TRBJ2-7, with D maybe TRBD1 (5 bases). V lost 6 bases and J lost 2, with 11 bases in between. CDR1 is MNHEY and CDR2 is SVGAGI in the germline V gene. The CDR3 length is 13 residues. CDR3 in DNA: TGTGCCAGCAGGGGCAGGGCTGCCTACGAGCAGTACTTC. Its translation is CASRGRAAYEQYF.

There are many counts of this clonotype. This chain uses TRBV5-1 with TRBJ2-5; no definite D call. Germline V gene lookup returns CDR1 SGHRS and CDR2 YFSETQ. V was clipped by 0 bases and J by 4 bases, with 13 bases between them. CDR3 length: 15 residues. CDR3 region: CASSLEWVNVETQYF. Here the CDR3 DNA reads TGCGCCAGCAGCTTGGAGTGGGTGAATGTAGAGACCCAGTACTTC. The entire variable domain, with the rest obtained from reference TRBV5-1 and TRBJ2-5, is as follows: KAGVTQTPRYLIKTRGQQVTLSCSPISGHRSVSWYQQTPGQGLQFLFEYFSETQRNKGNFPGRFSGRQFSNSRSEMNVSTLELGDSALYLCASSLEWVNVETQYFGPGTRLLVL.

This clonotype was observed at least ten times. The chain joins TRBV6-5 to TRBJ1-5; D is perhaps TRBD1 (6 bases). The germline V and J ends were trimmed by 0 bases and 7 bases, with 13 bases remaining between them. The CDR3 is made up of 15 amino acids. Germline-derived CDR1 and CDR2 are MNHEY and SVGAGI. CDR3 coding DNA: TGTGCCAGCAGTTACTCGATGGGGGCAGGACAGCCCCAGCATTTT. As protein: CASSYSMGAGQPQHF.

This clonotype was recorded a few times. The chain links TRBV6-1 to TRBJ1-5, with D possibly being TRBD1 (5 bases). CDR1 and CDR2 from the germline V gene are MNHNS and SASEGT. The CDR3 sequence is 13 residues long. Trimming took 4 bases from V and 8 from J, leaving 12 bases between them. The CDR3 reads CASSALQEEPQHF. CDR3 bases: TGTGCCAGCAGTGCGCTACAGGAGGAGCCCCAGCATTTT.

The rearrangement links TRBV19 to TRBJ2-2; 10 nucleotides align to TRBD1. CDR3 size: 17 residues. Germline assignment: CDR1 LNHDA and CDR2 SQIVND (reference sequence). V lost 5 bases and J lost 0; bases outside the gene matches: 6. CDR3 nucleotides: TGTGCCAGTAGTCCCCAAGGACAGGGGGCGAACACCGGGGAGCTGTTTTTT. Its translation is CASSPQGQGANTGELFF.

This clonotype was picked up many times. V is TRBV14 and J is TRBJ2-7; D is undetermined. The V end lost 0 bases, the J end lost 2 bases, and 8 bases lay between the germline ends. CDR1 is SGHDN, CDR2 FVKESK, per germline. The CDR3 is 14 residues long. The CDR3 sequence is CASSQERVAYEQYF. As DNA, the CDR3 is TGTGCCAGCAGCCAAGAAAGGGTGGCCTACGAGCAGTACTTC.